The 13 T cell receptor beta chains reported below all come from one sample, sequenced in a study of PD-1 blockade in classical Hodgkin lymphoma. Time point given: cycle 4 day 1 (C4D1), after 5 to 7 weeks of nivolumab. Every patient experienced relapse after autologous stem cell transplantation, and brentuximab vedotin exposure varied. Clones were sequenced by immunoSEQ multiplex PCR, and TCRdb holds only the in-frame ones, with some missing. The data contain more than 75,000 clones, 85% to 95% of them singletons. The sample consisted of peripheral blood mononuclear cells (PBMCs), taken before the fourth cycle of nivolumab. These receptors were collected from a human donor with classical Hodgkin lymphoma.

The chain uses TRBV6-1 and TRBJ2-7; 12 nucleotides line up with TRBD2. Germline V gene lookup returns CDR1 MNHNS and CDR2 SASEGT. This CDR3 contains 15 residues. Trimming took 4 bases from V and 4 from J; bases not matched to a gene: 5. The CDR3 region has the DNA TGTGCCAGCAGTGTCCTAGCGGGAGGGCAGTACGAGCAGTACTTC. This sequence encodes CASSVLAGGQYEQYF.

The rearrangement joins TRBV28 to TRBJ2-7, with 8 bases identical to TRBD1. The germline V gene encodes CDR1 MDHEN and CDR2 SYDVKM. There are 14 residues in the CDR3. The ends lost 3 bases at V and 2 bases at J; junction bases unmatched: 3. The CDR3 region has the DNA TGTGCCAGCAGTTTGGACAGGGCGCCCTACGAGCAGTACTTC. The encoded protein is CASSLDRAPYEQYF.

The rearrangement uses TRBV30 and TRBJ1-2, with D uncertain. The germline gives CDR1 GTSNPN, CDR2 SVGIG (reference sequence). V was shortened by 1 base and J by 2 bases, with 5 bases between the two germline ends. This CDR3 is 12 amino acids long. The CDR3 nucleotides read TGTGCCTGGAGTGAGGAGAACTATGGCTACACCTTC. Protein sequence: CAWSEENYGYTF.

This clone was seen only once. The chain couples TRBV11-2 to TRBJ2-7; no reliable D call. The germline V and J ends were trimmed by 0 bases and 2 bases, with 2 bases remaining between them. CDR3 length equals 12 residues. Germline V gene sequence: CDR1 SGHAT, CDR2 FQNNGV. CDR3 nucleotide sequence: TGTGCCAGCAGCTTAGAACCCTACGAGCAGTACTTC. Its translation is CASSLEPYEQYF.

Comment on this clone: One end of the junction does not line up with germline, which may come from a read error. The chain is built from TRBV18 and TRBJ1-1; 10 bases map to TRBD1. Germline values: CDR1 KGHSH, CDR2 LQKENI. This CDR3 comprises 15 residues. The CDR3 DNA follows: TGTGCCAGCTCACCGAAGGGACAGGGGAACGCTGAAGCTTTCTTT. Translating it yields CASSPKGQGNAEAFF.

The rearrangement joins TRBV7-2 to TRBJ2-1; no reliable D call. The germline V gene has CDR1 SGHTA and CDR2 FQGNSA. Deletions cut 3 bases from V and 9 bases from J, with 9 bases between. This CDR3 spans 12 amino acids. This chain's CDR3 is CASSFTVREQFF. CDR3 nucleotide sequence: TGTGCCAGCAGCTTCACAGTGCGTGAGCAGTTCTTC.

CDR3 DNA: TGTGCCAGCAGCTTTAGAAGCGGGAGGTCGTCAGATACGCAGTATTTT. Amino acid sequence: CASSFRSGRSSDTQYF. This rearrangement joins TRBV5-8 to TRBJ2-3, with 9 bases matching TRBD2. The germline gives CDR1 SGHTS, CDR2 YDEGEE. V gave up 2 bases and J gave up 4 bases; unmatched junction bases: 8. This CDR3 spans 16 amino acids. Variable domain in full (rest from reference TRBV5-8 and TRBJ2-3): EAGVTQSPTHLIKTRGQQATLRCSPISGHTSVYWYQQALGLGLQFLLWYDEGEERNRGNFPPRFSGRQFPNYSSELNVNALELEDSALYLCASSFRSGRSSDTQYFGPGTRLTVL.

The J gene is TRBJ2-6, the V gene TRBV27, with D perhaps assigned TRBD1 or TRBD2 (5 bases each). CDR3 length equals 13 residues. Germline V gives CDR1 MNHEY, CDR2 SMNVEV (reference sequence). Trimming stripped 6 bases from V and 3 bases from J, with 6 bases between. In DNA, the CDR3 is TGTGCCAGCAGGAGGGGTGGGGCCAACGTCCTGACTTTC. It specifies CASRRGGANVLTF.

The gene calls are TRBV11-2 and TRBJ2-5; 7 bases agree with TRBD2. CDR3 length: 16 residues. V shed 2 bases, J shed 7 bases, and the junction held 13 bases outside the gene matches. From germline, CDR1 is SGHAT and CDR2 FQNNGV. CDR3: CASSLTEVAGPRTQYF. The CDR3, as DNA: TGTGCCAGCAGCTTAACTGAGGTAGCGGGCCCTAGGACCCAGTACTTC.

V is TRBV2 and J is TRBJ1-2; the match to TRBD1 covers 8 bases. The length of the CDR3 is 14 residues. V lost 7 bases to trimming and J lost 4 bases; unmatched junction nucleotides: 8. Per germline, CDR1 SNHLY and CDR2 FYNNEI. This CDR3 is CASTITGGSYGYTF. The DNA of the CDR3 is TGTGCCAGCACCATTACAGGGGGATCCTATGGCTACACCTTC.

The chain links TRBV11-3 to TRBJ2-2; no clear D. The CDR3 is 15 amino acids. V lost 5 bases and J lost 1, with 11 bases in between. The germline V gene encodes CDR1 SGHNT and CDR2 YENEEA. The CDR3 loop is CASSLTLGNTGELFF. The CDR3 DNA is TGTGCCAGCAGCCTCACGCTAGGGAACACCGGGGAGCTGTTTTTT.

V usage is TRBV30 and J usage is TRBJ2-1; D may be TRBD1 (8 bases). Germline CDR1 reads GTSNPN; CDR2 reads SVGIG (reference sequence). CDR3 size: 14 residues. V was cut by 4 bases and J by 3 bases, with 13 bases left in between. Here the CDR3 DNA reads TGTGCCTGGACGACAGGGGAGGGCTACAATGAGCAGTTCTTC. It translates to CAWTTGEGYNEQFF.

The chain recombines TRBV7-3 with TRBJ2-3; a possible D gene is TRBD2 (5 bases). V shed 5 bases and J shed 2 bases, with 8 bases lying between them. The CDR3 extends over 13 amino acids. CDR1 and CDR2 from the germline V gene are SGHTA and FQGTGA. The CDR3, as DNA: TGTGCCAGCAGCCTCCGGGACACAGATACGCAGTATTTT. Translating gives CASSLRDTDTQYF. The whole variable domain, filled in from reference TRBV7-3 and TRBJ2-3, reads GAGVSQTPSNKVTEKGKYVELRCDPISGHTALYWYRQSLGQGPEFLIYFQGTGAADDSGLPNDRFFAVRPEGSVSTLKIQRTERGDSAVYLCASSLRDTDTQYFGPGTRLTVL.